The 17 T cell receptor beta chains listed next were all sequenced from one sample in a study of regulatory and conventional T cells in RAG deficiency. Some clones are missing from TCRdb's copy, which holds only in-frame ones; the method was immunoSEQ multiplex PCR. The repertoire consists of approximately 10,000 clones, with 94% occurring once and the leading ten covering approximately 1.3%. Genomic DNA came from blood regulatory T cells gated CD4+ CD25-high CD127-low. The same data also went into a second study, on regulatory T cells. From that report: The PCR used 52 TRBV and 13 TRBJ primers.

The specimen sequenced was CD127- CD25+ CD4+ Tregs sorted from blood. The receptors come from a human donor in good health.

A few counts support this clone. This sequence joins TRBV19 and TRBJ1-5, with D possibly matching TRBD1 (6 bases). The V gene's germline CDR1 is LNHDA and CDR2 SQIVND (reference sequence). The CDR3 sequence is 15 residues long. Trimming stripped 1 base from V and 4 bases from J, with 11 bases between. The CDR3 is CASSIAGQGNQPQHF. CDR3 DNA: TGTGCCAGTAGTATAGCCGGGCAGGGGAATCAGCCCCAGCATTTT. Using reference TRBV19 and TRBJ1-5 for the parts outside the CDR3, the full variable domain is DGGITQSPKYLFRKEGQNVTLSCEQNLNHDAMYWYRQDPGQGLRLIYYSQIVNDFQKGDIAEGYSVSREKKESFPLTVTSAQKNPTAFYLCASSIAGQGNQPQHFGDGTRLSIL.

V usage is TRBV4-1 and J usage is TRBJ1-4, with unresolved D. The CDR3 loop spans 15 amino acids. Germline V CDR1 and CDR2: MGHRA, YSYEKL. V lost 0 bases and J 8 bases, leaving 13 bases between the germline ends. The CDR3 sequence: CASSQEWSIREKLFF. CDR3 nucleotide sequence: TGCGCCAGCAGCCAAGAATGGTCTATCCGGGAAAAACTGTTTTTT.

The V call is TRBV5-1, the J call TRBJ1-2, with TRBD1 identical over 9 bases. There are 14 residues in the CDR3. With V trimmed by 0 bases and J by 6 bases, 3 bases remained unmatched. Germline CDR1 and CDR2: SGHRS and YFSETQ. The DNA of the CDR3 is TGCGCCAGCAGCTTGGCGGGGACAGGGAATGGCTACACCTTC. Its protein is CASSLAGTGNGYTF. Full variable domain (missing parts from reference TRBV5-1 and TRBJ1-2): KAGVTQTPRYLIKTRGQQVTLSCSPISGHRSVSWYQQTPGQGLQFLFEYFSETQRNKGNFPGRFSGRQFSNSRSEMNVSTLELGDSALYLCASSLAGTGNGYTFGSGTRLTVV.

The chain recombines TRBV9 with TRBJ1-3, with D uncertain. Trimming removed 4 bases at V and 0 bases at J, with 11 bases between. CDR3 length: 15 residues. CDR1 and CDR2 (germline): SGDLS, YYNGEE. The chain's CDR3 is CASSPVSFSGNTIYF. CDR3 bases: TGTGCCAGCAGCCCCGTAAGCTTCTCTGGAAACACCATATATTTT. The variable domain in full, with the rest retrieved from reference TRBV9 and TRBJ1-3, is DSGVTQTPKHLITATGQRVTLRCSPRSGDLSVYWYQQSLDQGLQFLIQYYNGEERAKGNILERFSAQQFPDLHSELNLSSLELGDSALYFCASSPVSFSGNTIYFGEGSWLTVV.

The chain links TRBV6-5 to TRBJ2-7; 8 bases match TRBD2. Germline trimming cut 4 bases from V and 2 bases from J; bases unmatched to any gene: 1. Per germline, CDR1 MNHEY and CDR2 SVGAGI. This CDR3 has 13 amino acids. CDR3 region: CASSWGLAYEQYF. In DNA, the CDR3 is TGTGCCAGCAGTTGGGGACTAGCCTACGAGCAGTACTTC.

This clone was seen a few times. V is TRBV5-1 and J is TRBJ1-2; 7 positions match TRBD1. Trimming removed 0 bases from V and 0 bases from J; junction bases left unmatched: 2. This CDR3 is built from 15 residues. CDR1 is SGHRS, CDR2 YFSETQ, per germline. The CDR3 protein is CASSLGQGPNYGYTF. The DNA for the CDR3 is TGCGCCAGCAGCTTGGGACAGGGACCTAACTATGGCTACACCTTC.

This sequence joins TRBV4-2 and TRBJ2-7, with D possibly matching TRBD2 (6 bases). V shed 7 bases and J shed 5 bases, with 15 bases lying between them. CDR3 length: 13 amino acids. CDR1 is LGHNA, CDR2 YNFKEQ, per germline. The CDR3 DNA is TGTGCCAGCACCGGACTACCTCGGCACGAGCAGTACTTC. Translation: CASTGLPRHEQYF.

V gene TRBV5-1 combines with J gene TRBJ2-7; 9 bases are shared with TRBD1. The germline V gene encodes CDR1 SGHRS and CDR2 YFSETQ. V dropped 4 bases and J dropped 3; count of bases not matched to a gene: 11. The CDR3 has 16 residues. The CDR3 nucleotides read TGCGCCAGCAGCCTCACGGGACAGGGAAGCTTCTACGAGCAGTACTTC. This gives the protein CASSLTGQGSFYEQYF.

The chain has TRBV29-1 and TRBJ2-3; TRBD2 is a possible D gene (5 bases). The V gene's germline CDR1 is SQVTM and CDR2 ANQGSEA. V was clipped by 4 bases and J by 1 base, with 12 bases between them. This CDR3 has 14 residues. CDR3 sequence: CSVAPTGGTDTQYF. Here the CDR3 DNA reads TGCAGCGTTGCCCCTACCGGGGGCACAGATACGCAGTATTTT.

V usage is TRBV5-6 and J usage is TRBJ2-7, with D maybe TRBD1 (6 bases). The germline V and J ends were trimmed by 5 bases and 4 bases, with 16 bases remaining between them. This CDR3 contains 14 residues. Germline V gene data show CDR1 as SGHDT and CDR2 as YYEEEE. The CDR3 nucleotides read TGTGCCAGCAGTTCTACAGGGATTCGGTACGAGCAGTACTTC. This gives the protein CASSSTGIRYEQYF. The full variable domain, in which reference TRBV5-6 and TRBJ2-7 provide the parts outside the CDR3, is DAGVTQSPTHLIKTRGQQVTLRCSPKSGHDTVSWYQQALGQGPQFIFQYYEEEERQRGNFPDRFSGHQFPNYSSELNVNALLLGDSALYLCASSSTGIRYEQYFGPGTRLTVT.

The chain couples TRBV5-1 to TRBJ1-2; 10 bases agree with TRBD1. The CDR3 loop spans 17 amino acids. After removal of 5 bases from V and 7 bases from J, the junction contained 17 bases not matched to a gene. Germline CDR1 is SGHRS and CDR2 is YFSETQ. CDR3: CASRVAPGQGFPGGYTF. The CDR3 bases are TGCGCCAGCAGAGTGGCTCCGGGACAGGGGTTCCCGGGTGGCTACACCTTC.

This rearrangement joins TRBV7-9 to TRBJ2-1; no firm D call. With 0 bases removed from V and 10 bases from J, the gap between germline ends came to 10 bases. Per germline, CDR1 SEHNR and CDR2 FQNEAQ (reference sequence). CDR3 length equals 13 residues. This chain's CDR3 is CASSLALVNEQFF. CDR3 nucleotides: TGTGCCAGCAGCTTAGCCCTAGTTAACGAGCAGTTCTTC.

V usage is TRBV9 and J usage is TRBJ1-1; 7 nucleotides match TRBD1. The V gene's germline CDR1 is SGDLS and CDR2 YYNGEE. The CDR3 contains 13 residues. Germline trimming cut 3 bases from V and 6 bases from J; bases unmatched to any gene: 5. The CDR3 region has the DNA TGTGCCAGCAGCGGACAGGGTGCGGCTGAAGCTTTCTTT. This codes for CASSGQGAAEAFF. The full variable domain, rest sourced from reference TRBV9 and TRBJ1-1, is DSGVTQTPKHLITATGQRVTLRCSPRSGDLSVYWYQQSLDQGLQFLIQYYNGEERAKGNILERFSAQQFPDLHSELNLSSLELGDSALYFCASSGQGAAEAFFGQGTRLTVV.

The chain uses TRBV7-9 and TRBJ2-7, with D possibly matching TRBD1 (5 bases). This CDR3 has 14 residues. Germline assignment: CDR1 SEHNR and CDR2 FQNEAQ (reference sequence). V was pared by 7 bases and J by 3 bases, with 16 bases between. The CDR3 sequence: CASTTTAGHYEQYF. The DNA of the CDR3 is TGTGCCAGCACCACTACGGCAGGGCACTACGAGCAGTACTTC.

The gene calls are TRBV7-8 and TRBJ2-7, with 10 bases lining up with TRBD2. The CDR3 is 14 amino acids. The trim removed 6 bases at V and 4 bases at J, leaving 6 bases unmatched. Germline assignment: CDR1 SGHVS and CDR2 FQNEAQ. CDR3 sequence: CASSRTSGAYEQYF. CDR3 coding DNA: TGTGCCAGCAGTAGGACTAGCGGAGCTTACGAGCAGTACTTC.

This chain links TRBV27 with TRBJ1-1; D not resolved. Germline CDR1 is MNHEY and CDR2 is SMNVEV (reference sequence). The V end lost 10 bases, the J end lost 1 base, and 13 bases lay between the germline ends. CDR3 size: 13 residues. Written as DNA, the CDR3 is TGTGCCACTCAACCCAAACAGAACACTGAAGCTTTCTTT. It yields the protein CATQPKQNTEAFF.

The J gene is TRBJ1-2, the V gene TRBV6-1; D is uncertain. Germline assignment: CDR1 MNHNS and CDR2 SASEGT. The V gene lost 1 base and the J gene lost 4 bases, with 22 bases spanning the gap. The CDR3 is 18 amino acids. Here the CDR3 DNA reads TGTGCCAGCAGTGAAGGGGTAGGAGGGTTTCGTCGTAGCTATGGCTACACCTTC. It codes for CASSEGVGGFRRSYGYTF.